Each of the 11 T cell receptor beta chains below was sequenced from the same sample in a study of blood T cell repertoires in COVID-19. Libraries were prepared by immunoSEQ multiplex PCR; TCRdb keeps only in-frame clonotypes and omits some of them. The data contain roughly 240,000 clones, less than 85% of them singletons. Source material: peripheral blood. The receptors derive from a man aged 55-75 years who had recovered from COVID-19.

The V and J genes are TRBV5-1 and TRBJ2-5, with a tentative D call TRBD1 (5 bases). CDR3 length equals 12 residues. From germline, CDR1 is SGHRS and CDR2 YFSETQ. V lost 1 base and J lost 4, with 5 bases in between. CDR3 in DNA: TGCGCCAGCAGCTTGAGGGGAGAGACCCAGTACTTC. Translation gives CASSLRGETQYF.

This sequence joins TRBV7-6 and TRBJ2-6; D may be TRBD2 (5 bases). The CDR3 runs 15 residues. The V end lost 4 bases, the J end lost 0 bases, and 7 bases lay between the germline ends. The germline gives CDR1 SGHVS, CDR2 FNYEAQ. This chain's CDR3 is CASSSGSSGANVLTF. In DNA form, the CDR3 reads TGTGCCAGCAGCTCTGGGAGCTCTGGGGCCAACGTCCTGACTTTC.

This clone was counted a single time. V gene TRBV5-1 combines with J gene TRBJ1-2, with 9 bases fitting TRBD1. Germline trimming cut 7 bases from V and 7 bases from J; bases unmatched to any gene: 11. The CDR3 has 14 amino acids. Germline V lookup: CDR1 SGHRS, CDR2 YFSETQ. CDR3 nucleotide sequence: TGCGCCAGCTCCATGGGACAGGGCCTGCCTGGCTACACCTTC. It is translated as CASSMGQGLPGYTF.

The CDR3 nucleotides read TGTGCCAGCAGCCCAGGGCAAAGCACAGATACGCAGTATTTT. Its translation: CASSPGQSTDTQYF. The chain recombines TRBV7-3 with TRBJ2-3; maybe TRBD1 (5 bases). The V and J ends lost 5 bases and 0 bases respectively, with 9 bases between them. Germline assignment: CDR1 SGHTA and CDR2 FQGTGA. This CDR3 contains 14 residues.

This clone was counted only a few times. The rearrangement joins TRBV9 to TRBJ1-1; no definite D call. The CDR3 totals 15 residues. CDR1 SGDLS and CDR2 YYNGEE come from the germline V gene. Trimming stripped 2 bases from V and 0 bases from J, with 11 bases between. Here the CDR3 DNA reads TGTGCCAGCAGCGTCCGATCGACTATGAACACTGAAGCTTTCTTT. As protein: CASSVRSTMNTEAFF.

The chain carries TRBV9 and TRBJ2-7; 7 bases are a match to TRBD2. V trimming: 0 bases; J trimming: 0 bases; junction bases outside the gene matches: 3. This CDR3 is 15 amino acids long. The germline V gene has CDR1 SGDLS and CDR2 YYNGEE. The DNA for the CDR3 is TGTGCCAGCAGCGTAGGGGGGGGACTCTCCTACGAGCAGTACTTC. Amino acids: CASSVGGGLSYEQYF.

This clone was recorded only once. The chain combines TRBV29-1 with TRBJ2-1; 9 bases are a match to TRBD2. Germline-derived CDR1 and CDR2 are SQVTM and ANQGSEA. V shed 7 bases and J 5 bases; nucleotides not matched to a gene: 6. The CDR3 extends over 13 amino acids. CDR3 DNA: TGCAGCGCAGGAGCGGGAGGCAACAATGAGCAGTTCTTC. Translation gives CSAGAGGNNEQFF.

The chain joins TRBV19 to TRBJ2-2, with a possible D match to TRBD1 (5 bases). CDR3 length equals 14 residues. Germline CDR1 LNHDA, CDR2 SQIVND (reference sequence). V was clipped by 6 bases and J by 2 bases, with 10 bases between them. The CDR3 loop is CASRLTANTGELFF. CDR3 bases: TGTGCCAGTAGACTGACAGCTAACACCGGGGAGCTGTTTTTT.

This clone was counted a few times. The chain uses TRBV6-6 and TRBJ1-2; D is ambiguous. The germline gives CDR1 MNHNY, CDR2 SVGAGI (reference sequence). V dropped 8 bases and J dropped 8 bases, with 21 bases sitting between them. The CDR3 runs 14 residues. CDR3 nucleotide sequence: TGTGCCAGCGCCCTTTATACCACCGGGTACGGCTACACCTTC. Protein: CASALYTTGYGYTF.

The gene calls are TRBV30 and TRBJ1-1; 7 bases map to TRBD1. CDR1 and CDR2 (germline): GTSNPN, SVGIG (reference sequence). The CDR3 extends over 13 amino acids. J gave up 6 bases and V 0 bases, and 4 bases lay outside the gene matches. CDR3 bases: TGTGCCTGGAGTGTAAGGGGGCCCGCTGAAGCTTTCTTT. The encoded protein is CAWSVRGPAEAFF.

The rearrangement uses TRBV7-3 and TRBJ2-6; D call uncertain. Trimming stripped 1 base from V and 2 bases from J, with 9 bases between. This CDR3 is built from 16 residues. The germline gives CDR1 SGHTA, CDR2 FQGTGA. The CDR3 nucleotides read TGTGCCAGCAGCTTAAGGCGGCCTACTGGGGCCAACGTCCTGACTTTC. Translating gives CASSLRRPTGANVLTF.